These 27 T cell receptor beta chains share one sample of origin, sequenced in a study of Graves' ophthalmopathy and Graves' hyperthyroidism. Amplification of TCR beta CDR3 regions used RNA transcripts. An opening RT-PCR round employed HTBI primers and preceded a second-round multiplex PCR. MiXCR, run by TCRdb on the multiplex PCR reads, gives a single entry per CDR3 protein. The sample holds about 620,000 distinct CDR3 sequences, about a fifth seen once. The sample comprised peripheral blood. Receptors were obtained from a woman under 30 with stable Graves' hyperthyroidism. Some clones in this sample may be carry-over from other donors' samples.

This clonotype was observed many times. The J gene is TRBJ1-2, the V gene TRBV12-3 or TRBV12-4; no clear D. The length of the CDR3 is 13 residues. The germline V and J ends were trimmed by 2 bases and 6 bases, with 10 bases remaining between them. The CDR3 region is CASSLMGLDGYTF. The CDR3 coding sequence is TGTGCCAGCAGTTTAATGGGGTTAGATGGCTACACCTTC.

Many counts were recorded for this clonotype. CDR3 DNA sequence: TGTGCCAGCAGTGAACAGGGACTACAAGCTTTCTTT. It translates to CASSEQGLQAFF. The chain carries TRBV12-3 or TRBV12-4 and TRBJ1-1; tentative D call: TRBD1 (6 bases). This CDR3 contains 12 residues. The V end was cut by 5 bases, the J end by 9 bases, with 13 bases between.

This clonotype was detected many times. The chain joins TRBV6-5 to TRBJ2-2, with D perhaps being TRBD1 or TRBD2 (5 bases each). V gave up 2 bases and J gave up 6 bases, with 16 bases separating them. This CDR3 is built from 16 residues. Germline assignment: CDR1 MNHEY and CDR2 SVGAGI. CDR3 sequence reads: CASSYGGRVAPGELFF. The DNA of the CDR3 is TGTGCCAGCAGTTACGGAGGCAGGGTGGCGCCCGGGGAGCTGTTTTTT.

This clonotype was observed many times. This chain connects TRBV6-2 or TRBV6-3 to TRBJ1-1; TRBD1 is a possible D gene (6 bases). This CDR3 region has 14 residues. Germline CDR1 reads MNHEY; CDR2 reads SVGEGT. V lost 4 bases, J lost 5 bases, and 14 bases lay in between. In DNA form, the CDR3 reads TGTGCCAGCAGTTCACGGGGGCGAGGAACTGAAGCTTTCTTT. Residues: CASSSRGRGTEAFF.

On this clonotype: This may come from a read error, since a much larger clone is one base off. The chain couples TRBV6-1 to TRBJ1-5; D is unresolved. Germline-derived CDR1 and CDR2 are MNHNS and SASEGT. The CDR3 is 15 amino acids. Trimming took 1 base from V and 1 from J, leaving 8 bases between them. The CDR3 loop reads CASSEGRRSNQPQHF. The DNA for the CDR3 is TGTGCCAGCAGTGAAGGGCGGAGGAGCAATCAGCCCCAGCATTTT.

This clonotype has just a few counts. This rearrangement joins TRBV28 to TRBJ1-1, with a possible D match to TRBD1 (5 bases). Trimming pared 3 bases from V and 8 bases from J, leaving 10 bases between. Germline V gene lookup returns CDR1 MDHEN and CDR2 SYDVKM. The CDR3 has 12 amino acids. CDR3 loop: CASSLTRDEAFF. The CDR3 region has the DNA TGTGCCAGCAGTTTGACAAGGGACGAAGCTTTCTTT.

Ten or more counts support this clonotype. CDR3 amino acids: CSARDFAEETQYF. DNA for the CDR3: TGCAGTGCTAGAGATTTTGCAGAGGAGACCCAGTACTTC. V and J are TRBV20-1 and TRBJ2-5; D is ambiguous. Trimming removed 0 bases at V and 5 bases at J, with 10 bases between. The CDR3 loop spans 13 amino acids. Per germline, CDR1 DFQATT and CDR2 SNEGSKA (reference sequence).

This clonotype has at least ten counts. In DNA, the CDR3 is TGTGCCAGTAGTAAAGGGACGGTGAACACTGAAGCTTTCTTT. Translated, it gives CASSKGTVNTEAFF. The chain has TRBV19 and TRBJ1-1; D may be TRBD1 (5 bases). CDR3 size: 14 residues. Germline assignment: CDR1 LNHDA and CDR2 SQIVND (reference sequence). Trimming removed 4 bases at V and 0 bases at J, with 9 bases between. Together with reference TRBV19 and TRBJ1-1, the CDR3 gives the full variable domain: DGGITQSPKYLFRKEGQNVTLSCEQNLNHDAMYWYRQDPGQGLRLIYYSQIVNDFQKGDIAEGYSVSREKKESFPLTVTSAQKNPTAFYLCASSKGTVNTEAFFGQGTRLTVV.

This clonotype was seen a few times. The junction shows a germline mismatch at one end, possibly a read error. V and J are TRBV19 and TRBJ2-4; 13 bases agree with TRBD2. This CDR3 contains 14 residues. Looked up from germline, CDR1 is LNHDA and CDR2 is SQIVND (reference sequence). CDR3 DNA: TGTGCCAGTAGTATTGGGACTAGCGGGACTCCCCTAGGCTTC. Protein sequence: CASSIGTSGTPLGF.

There are a few counts of this clonotype. The rearrangement joins TRBV9 to TRBJ2-2; 8 bases map to TRBD1. Germline CDR1 reads SGDLS; CDR2 reads YYNGEE. This CDR3 is 16 amino acids long. With V trimmed by 3 bases and J by 6 bases, 10 bases remained unmatched. CDR3 protein: CASSGRQGHIAGELFF. The CDR3 region has the DNA TGTGCCAGCAGCGGAAGACAGGGGCATATCGCCGGGGAGCTGTTTTTT.

This clonotype was counted ten times or more. This chain connects TRBV6-1 to TRBJ1-1; no definite D call. Deletions cut 1 base from V and 1 base from J, with 7 bases between. CDR1 is MNHNS, CDR2 SASEGT, per germline. The CDR3 runs 14 residues. Here the CDR3 DNA reads TGTGCCAGCAGTGAAGAGGCACAGAACACTGAAGCTTTCTTT. It encodes CASSEEAQNTEAFF.

Many counts were recorded for this clonotype. The chain couples TRBV15 to TRBJ1-6, with no clear D. CDR3 length equals 16 residues. The germline CDR1 and CDR2 sequences are LNHNV and YYDKDF (reference sequence). Trimming took off 3 bases at V and 0 bases at J, with 9 bases between the two ends. In DNA form, the CDR3 reads TGTGCCACCAGCAGGGGGTCCAGCTCCTATAATTCACCCCTCCACTTT. The encoded protein is CATSRGSSSYNSPLHF.

The CDR3 nucleotides read TGTGCCAGCAGTAACGGGGTTTACTACGAGCAGTACTTC. Its translation is CASSNGVYYEQYF. The chain recombines TRBV6-5 with TRBJ2-7, with a tentative D call TRBD2 (5 bases). Germline CDR1 and CDR2: MNHEY and SVGAGI. Trimming stripped 5 bases from V and 3 bases from J, with 11 bases between. The CDR3 is 13 residues long.

Remarks on this clonotype: This could be a read error, since a much larger clone is one nucleotide away. The chain combines TRBV30 with TRBJ1-1; D remains ambiguous. Germline V gives CDR1 GTSNPN, CDR2 SVGIG (reference sequence). V gave up 7 bases and J gave up 3 bases, with 9 bases separating them. The CDR3 runs 11 residues. The CDR3 nucleotides are TGTGCCTTCGGCCCCGACACTGAAGCTTTCTTT. Protein product: CAFGPDTEAFF.

This clonotype was observed many times. The chain is built from TRBV12-5 and TRBJ2-2, with D unclear. Per the germline V gene, CDR1 is LGHNT and CDR2 is FRNRAP. The V end was cut by 5 bases, the J end by 6 bases, with 7 bases between. This CDR3 comprises 12 residues. The CDR3 nucleotides read TGTGCTAGTGGTCAGGTGTCCGGGGAGCTGTTTTTT. Translated, it gives CASGQVSGELFF.

This clonotype occurred many times. The genes are TRBV6-5 and TRBJ2-5; 13 bases match TRBD2. The length of the CDR3 is 19 residues. V dropped 2 bases and J dropped 1; count of bases not matched to a gene: 10. In germline, CDR1 is MNHEY, CDR2 SVGAGI. CDR3 protein: CASSYLRLAGGLLQETQYF. The CDR3 bases are TGTGCCAGCAGTTACCTCAGACTAGCGGGGGGTCTCCTCCAAGAGACCCAGTACTTC.

This clonotype occurred many times. The gene calls are TRBV18 and TRBJ2-7, with 11 nucleotides matching TRBD2. CDR3 size: 15 residues. V lost 5 bases, J lost 5 bases, and 8 bases stayed unmatched. Germline lookup yields CDR1 KGHSH and CDR2 LQKENI. The CDR3 coding sequence is TGTGCCAGCTCATCCCTAGCGGGAGGTCTCAACGAGCAGTACTTC. It yields the protein CASSSLAGGLNEQYF. The full variable domain, rest sourced from reference TRBV18 and TRBJ2-7, is NAGVMQNPRHLVRRRGQEARLRCSPMKGHSHVYWYRQLPEEGLKFMVYLQKENIIDESGMPKERFSAEFPKEGPSILRIQQVVRGDSAAYFCASSSLAGGLNEQYFGPGTRLTVT.

This clonotype showed up many times. CDR3 in DNA: TGTGCCAGCCTTAACCCAACATCCCACTATGGCTACACCTTC. Encoded protein: CASLNPTSHYGYTF. The J gene is TRBJ1-2, the V gene TRBV12-3 or TRBV12-4; D is uncertain. The CDR3 runs to 14 residues. Trimming took off 8 bases at V and 3 bases at J, with 16 bases between the two ends.

This clonotype was detected ten times or more. CDR3 nucleotide sequence: TGTGCCAGCAGCCCAAAGCCCGTTGGGCCTACGGGCACTGAAGCTTTCTTT. This codes for CASSPKPVGPTGTEAFF. The rearrangement joins TRBV7-8 to TRBJ1-1; no clear D gene. The CDR3 sequence is 17 residues long. Per the germline V gene, CDR1 is SGHVS and CDR2 is FQNEAQ. V lost 5 bases, J lost 4 bases, and 23 bases lay in between.

The V gene is TRBV6-1, the J gene TRBJ2-2; D remains ambiguous. Germline loops: CDR1 MNHNS, CDR2 SASEGT. This CDR3 is 15 amino acids long. The ends were cut back, 3 bases at V and 3 bases at J, with 11 bases in the middle. CDR3 coding DNA: TGTGCCAGCAGTGAGGGTCAGCTCTACACCGGGGAGCTGTTTTTT. It is translated as CASSEGQLYTGELFF.

This clonotype was counted a few times. The chain carries TRBV25-1 and TRBJ1-1; maybe TRBD1 (6 bases). Between the trimmed V and J ends, which lost 4 bases and 6 bases, there was a span of 12 bases. The germline V gene encodes CDR1 MGHDK and CDR2 SYGVNS. The CDR3 is made up of 13 amino acids. The CDR3 DNA reads as TGTGCCAGCAGTGTCCAGGGGCGGCCTGAAGCTTTCTTT. Protein: CASSVQGRPEAFF. Drawing the rest from reference TRBV25-1 and TRBJ1-1, the complete variable domain is EADIYQTPRYLVIGTGKKITLECSQTMGHDKMYWYQQDPGMELHLIHYSYGVNSTEKGDLSSESTVSRIRTEHFPLTLESARPSHTSQYLCASSVQGRPEAFFGQGTRLTVV.

This clonotype has ten or more counts. J is TRBJ1-1 and V is TRBV30, with D possibly being TRBD1 (5 bases). The CDR3 extends over 14 amino acids. The germline CDR1 and CDR2 sequences are GTSNPN and SVGIG (reference sequence). Trimming left V 6 bases short and J 5 bases short, with 19 bases between. The CDR3 region has the DNA TGTGCCTGCGCGGGCCAGGGAGTAGTAACTGAAGCTTTCTTT. It translates to CACAGQGVVTEAFF.

Ten or more counts support this clonotype. The J gene is TRBJ2-2, the V gene TRBV4-1; possible D gene TRBD1, 6 bases. The CDR3 consists of 14 residues. Trimming stripped 0 bases from V and 5 bases from J, with 7 bases between. In germline, CDR1 is MGHRA, CDR2 YSYEKL. CDR3 bases: TGCGCCAGCAGCCAAGAGCAGGGGACCGGGGAGCTGTTTTTT. Its protein product is CASSQEQGTGELFF.

This clonotype was seen a few times. The V and J genes are TRBV7-9 and TRBJ1-1; D unresolved. Germline V gene lookup returns CDR1 SEHNR and CDR2 FQNEAQ (reference sequence). The CDR3 has 14 residues. V shed 5 bases and J shed 4 bases, with 14 bases lying between them. DNA for the CDR3: TGTGCCAGCAGCCTAAAACCACTGAGCACTGAAGCTTTCTTT. Protein sequence: CASSLKPLSTEAFF.

This clonotype was found many times. The chain joins TRBV5-1 to TRBJ2-4, with D perhaps TRBD1 (6 bases). The ends were cut back, 0 bases at V and 4 bases at J, with 11 bases in the middle. In germline, CDR1 is SGHRS, CDR2 YFSETQ. The CDR3 has 15 residues. CDR3 loop: CASSLGWDTKNIQYF. CDR3 nucleotide sequence: TGCGCCAGCAGCTTGGGGTGGGACACGAAAAACATTCAGTACTTC.

This clonotype was detected many times. V and J are TRBV12-3 or TRBV12-4 and TRBJ2-7, with 7 bases aligning to TRBD2. With V trimmed by 6 bases and J by 4 bases, 6 bases remained unmatched. This CDR3 is built from 13 residues. CDR3 sequence reads: CASSQWGLYEQYF. The DNA for the CDR3 is TGTGCCAGCAGCCAATGGGGACTATACGAGCAGTACTTC.

V usage is TRBV27 and J usage is TRBJ2-5; 10 bases agree with TRBD1. The V segment lost 2 bases and the J segment 0 bases; nucleotides outside the gene matches: 9. CDR1 MNHEY and CDR2 SMNVEV come from the germline V gene (reference sequence). CDR3 length: 18 amino acids. The CDR3 coding sequence is TGTGCCAGCAGTTTACGTGTGCGACAGGGGGCCGACCAAGAGACCCAGTACTTC. Protein product: CASSLRVRQGADQETQYF.